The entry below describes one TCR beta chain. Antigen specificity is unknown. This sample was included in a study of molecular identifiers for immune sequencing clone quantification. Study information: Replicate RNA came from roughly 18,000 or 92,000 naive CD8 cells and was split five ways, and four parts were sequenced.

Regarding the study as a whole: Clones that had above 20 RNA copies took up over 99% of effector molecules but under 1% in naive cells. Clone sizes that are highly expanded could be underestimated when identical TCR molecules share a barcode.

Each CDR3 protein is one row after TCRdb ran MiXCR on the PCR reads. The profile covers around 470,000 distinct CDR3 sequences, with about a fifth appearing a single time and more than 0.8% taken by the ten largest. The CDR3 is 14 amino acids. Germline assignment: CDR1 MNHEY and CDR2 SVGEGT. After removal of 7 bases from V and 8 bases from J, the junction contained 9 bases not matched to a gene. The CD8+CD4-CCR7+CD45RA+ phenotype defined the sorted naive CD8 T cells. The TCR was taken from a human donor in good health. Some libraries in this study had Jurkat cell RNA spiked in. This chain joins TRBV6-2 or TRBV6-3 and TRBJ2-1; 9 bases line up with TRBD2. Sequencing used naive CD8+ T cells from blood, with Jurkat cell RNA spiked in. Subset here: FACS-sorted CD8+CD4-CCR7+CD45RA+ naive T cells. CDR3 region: CASTASGRFYEQFF. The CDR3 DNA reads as TGTGCCAGCACGGCAAGCGGGAGGTTTTATGAGCAGTTCTTC.